This passage covers 30 T cell receptor beta chains from one sample sequenced in a study of blood T cells in healthy people across ages. A second PCR of 7 to 11 cycles used a sample-barcoded 5' primer and a J-beta primer mix. Each CDR3 protein is one row after TCRdb ran MiXCR on the 5' RACE reads. Among roughly 2 million distinct CDR3 sequences listed, about 49% were seen once. Sequenced sample: blood. These receptors were collected from a woman between 35 and 50 years old in good health.

This clonotype appeared a few times. The genes are TRBV27 and TRBJ2-5; 9 bases line up with TRBD2. The germline CDR1 and CDR2 sequences are MNHEY and SMNVEV (reference sequence). J lost 3 bases, V lost 4 bases, and 6 bases had no gene match. CDR3 size: 15 residues. CDR3 residues: CASSWAGGGEETQYF. In DNA, the CDR3 is TGTGCCAGCAGTTGGGCTGGCGGGGGGGAAGAGACCCAGTACTTC.

This clonotype was found a few times. V gene TRBV29-1 combines with J gene TRBJ2-7, with D unresolved. Germline CDR1 and CDR2: SQVTM and ANQGSEA. Trimming stripped 6 bases from V and 4 bases from J, with 13 bases between. The CDR3 totals 12 residues. This chain's CDR3 is CSVQGLLYEQYF. The CDR3 DNA reads as TGCAGCGTCCAAGGCCTGTTATACGAGCAGTACTTC.

The rearrangement joins TRBV6-2 or TRBV6-3 to TRBJ2-6, with D possibly matching TRBD1 (6 bases). With 2 bases removed from V and 2 bases from J, the gap between germline ends came to 7 bases. From germline, CDR1 is MNHEY and CDR2 SVGEGT. The CDR3 sequence is 15 residues long. In DNA, the CDR3 is TGTGCCAGCAGTTACGGGACAACTGGGGCCAACGTCCTGACTTTC. Its protein is CASSYGTTGANVLTF.

The chain combines TRBV7-2 with TRBJ2-7; D gene uncertain. The CDR3 spans 16 residues. V was trimmed by 2 bases and J by 5 bases, leaving 19 bases between them. CDR1 and CDR2 (germline): SGHTA, FQGNSA. The chain's CDR3 is CASSLTADRKSHEQYF. The CDR3 DNA follows: TGTGCCAGCAGCTTAACCGCGGATAGGAAGAGCCACGAGCAGTACTTC.

This chain uses TRBV5-1 with TRBJ2-1, with TRBD2 identical over 14 bases. Losses at the gene ends were 1 base for V and 6 bases for J; bases not matched to a gene: 3. There are 16 residues in the CDR3. CDR1 and CDR2 (germline): SGHRS, YFSETQ. This CDR3 reads CASSLLGLAGVNEQFF. In nucleotides, the CDR3 is TGCGCCAGCAGCTTGCTGGGACTAGCGGGGGTCAATGAGCAGTTCTTC.

This chain uses TRBV21-1 with TRBJ2-7. TRBV21-1 constitutes a pseudogene. The CDR3 has 13 amino acids. This CDR3 reads CASSKVRVGEQYF. CDR3 DNA sequence: TGTGCCAGCAGCAAAGTTAGGGTGGGCGAGCAGTACTTC.

The CDR3 coding sequence is TGCGCCAGCAGCCCTCTCAGGGCAGACAATGAGCAGTACTTC. Translated, it gives CASSPLRADNEQYF. V gene TRBV5-1 combines with J gene TRBJ2-5; D possibly corresponds to TRBD1 (5 bases). Deletions cut 4 bases from V and 11 bases from J, with 21 bases between. From germline, CDR1 is SGHRS and CDR2 YFSETQ. There are 14 residues in the CDR3.

This chain uses TRBV27 with TRBJ1-2; 7 positions agree with TRBD1. V dropped 2 bases and J dropped 4; count of bases not matched to a gene: 7. CDR1 and CDR2 (germline): MNHEY, SMNVEV (reference sequence). CDR3 size: 15 residues. For the CDR3, the DNA is TGTGCCAGCAGTTTAGGAGGGGGCGCGGTCTATGGCTACACCTTC. It encodes CASSLGGGAVYGYTF.

The chain joins TRBV27 to TRBJ1-2; D perhaps matches TRBD1 (5 bases). Trimming removed 0 bases from V and 4 bases from J, with 9 bases in between. The CDR3 spans 14 residues. CDR1 and CDR2 from the germline V gene are MNHEY and SMNVEV (reference sequence). The CDR3 loop is CASSLSVGVYGYTF. CDR3 nucleotides: TGTGCCAGCAGTTTATCGGTGGGGGTCTATGGCTACACCTTC.

This clonotype was recorded a few times. The rearrangement joins TRBV2 to TRBJ2-6; D ambiguous. The germline V gene encodes CDR1 SNHLY and CDR2 FYNNEI. V was pared by 7 bases and J by 4 bases, with 8 bases between. This CDR3 has 13 amino acids. This CDR3 reads CASTETGANVLTF. In DNA, the CDR3 is TGTGCCAGCACTGAGACGGGGGCCAACGTCCTGACTTTC. Full variable domain (rest looked up from reference TRBV2 and TRBJ2-6): EPEVTQTPSHQVTQMGQEVILRCVPISNHLYFYWYRQILGQKVEFLVSFYNNEISEKSEIFDDQFSVERPDGSNFTLKIRSTKLEDSAMYFCASTETGANVLTFGAGSRLTVL.

This clonotype occurred a few times. The CDR3 region is CASSSDRGGTEAFF. DNA for the CDR3: TGTGCCAGCAGCTCCGACAGGGGCGGCACTGAAGCTTTCTTT. J is TRBJ1-1 and V is TRBV7-6, with 8 bases lining up with TRBD1. The CDR3 extends over 14 amino acids. From germline, CDR1 is SGHVS and CDR2 FNYEAQ. Trimming cost V 4 bases and J 4 bases; bases outside gene matches: 5.

The genes are TRBV29-1 and TRBJ2-5; 9 nucleotides match TRBD2. The V and J ends lost 3 bases and 8 bases, in that order; junction bases with no gene match: 7. Germline-derived CDR1 and CDR2 are SQVTM and ANQGSEA. The length of the CDR3 is 13 residues. CDR3 nucleotide sequence: TGCAGCGTTGAGAGTAGCGGGGGCCCTACCCAGTACTTC. Amino acids: CSVESSGGPTQYF. Full variable domain (outside the CDR3, taken from reference TRBV29-1 and TRBJ2-5): SAVISQKPSRDICQRGTSLTIQCQVDSQVTMMFWYRQQPGQSLTLIATANQGSEATYESGFVIDKFPISRPNLTFSTLTVSNMSPEDSSIYLCSVESSGGPTQYFGPGTRLLVL.

The sample holds one count of this clonotype. The rearrangement uses TRBV10-3 and TRBJ2-7, with 10 bases identical to TRBD2. The germline V gene encodes CDR1 ENHRY and CDR2 SYGVKD. The V and J ends lost 10 bases and 3 bases, in that order; junction bases with no gene match: 6. This CDR3 comprises 13 residues. This CDR3 reads CATRLAGGYEQYF. The CDR3 DNA follows: TGTGCCACGCGACTAGCGGGTGGCTACGAGCAGTACTTC.

The table lists this clonotype with a few counts. CDR3 nucleotides: TGTGCCAGCAGCCATGGGCAGGGGGCTGGTGAGCAGTTCTTC. Translated, it gives CASSHGQGAGEQFF. This chain connects TRBV27 to TRBJ2-1, with TRBD1 identical over 8 bases. Per germline, CDR1 MNHEY and CDR2 SMNVEV (reference sequence). This CDR3 is built from 14 residues. With 6 bases clipped from V and 9 bases from J, the junction kept 10 bases outside the gene matches.

At least ten counts were recorded for this clonotype. The chain recombines TRBV7-2 with TRBJ2-5, with no clear D. The CDR3 extends over 14 amino acids. With 0 bases removed from V and 5 bases from J, the gap between germline ends came to 10 bases. The germline V gene has CDR1 SGHTA and CDR2 FQGNSA. The CDR3 DNA reads as TGTGCCAGCAGCTTAGCAGGCCCACGGGAGACCCAGTACTTC. Its translation is CASSLAGPRETQYF.

At least ten counts were recorded for this clonotype. Written as DNA, the CDR3 is TGCAGTGCCCTATGGACAGGGAGCAATGAGCAGTTCTTC. It is translated as CSALWTGSNEQFF. The chain joins TRBV20-1 to TRBJ2-1, with 8 bases aligning to TRBD1. Losses at the gene ends were 6 bases for V and 6 bases for J; bases not matched to a gene: 7. This CDR3 has 13 amino acids. Germline V gives CDR1 DFQATT, CDR2 SNEGSKA (reference sequence).

This clonotype was observed a few times. The chain has TRBV6-1 and TRBJ2-7; 7 nucleotides agree with TRBD2. Germline V gives CDR1 MNHNS, CDR2 SASEGT. The CDR3 is 16 residues long. After removal of 4 bases from V and 5 bases from J, the junction contained 14 bases not matched to a gene. CDR3 DNA sequence: TGTGCCAGCAGTGGTCAAATTGGCGGGGGAGGCCACGAGCAGTACTTC. Protein product: CASSGQIGGGGHEQYF.

In its sample, this clonotype was seen a few times. This sequence joins TRBV28 and TRBJ2-7, with 8 bases that match TRBD2. This CDR3 spans 15 amino acids. Germline V lookup: CDR1 MDHEN, CDR2 SYDVKM. Unmatched junction bases numbered 7, after V lost 3 bases and J lost 3 bases. The CDR3 loop is CASSLGAGVIYEQYF. The CDR3 DNA follows: TGTGCCAGCAGTTTGGGAGCGGGGGTCATCTACGAGCAGTACTTC.

The rearrangement links TRBV9 to TRBJ1-2, with a tentative D call TRBD1 (6 bases). V gave up 3 bases and J gave up 7 bases, with 16 bases separating them. The CDR3 consists of 14 residues. Looked up from germline, CDR1 is SGDLS and CDR2 is YYNGEE. The CDR3 spells CASSAPPQGTGYTF. As DNA, the CDR3 is TGTGCCAGCAGCGCCCCGCCCCAGGGGACTGGCTACACCTTC.

Only a few counts were recorded for this clonotype. The CDR3 loop reads CASSSQAFQETQYF. CDR3 DNA: TGTGCCAGCAGCTCACAGGCGTTCCAAGAGACCCAGTACTTC. The chain uses TRBV5-6 and TRBJ2-5, with D maybe TRBD1 (5 bases). CDR1 SGHDT and CDR2 YYEEEE come from the germline V gene. V lost 3 bases to trimming and J lost 1 base, with 10 bases between them. This CDR3 has 14 residues. The full variable domain, rest sourced from reference TRBV5-6 and TRBJ2-5, is DAGVTQSPTHLIKTRGQQVTLRCSPKSGHDTVSWYQQALGQGPQFIFQYYEEEERQRGNFPDRFSGHQFPNYSSELNVNALLLGDSALYLCASSSQAFQETQYFGPGTRLLVL.

In this sample, this clonotype turned up once. The chain combines TRBV6-2 or TRBV6-3 with TRBJ2-5; 7 nucleotides agree with TRBD2. Germline-derived CDR1 and CDR2 are MNHEY and SVGEGT. The V gene end was trimmed by 2 bases and the J gene end by 1 base; junction bases not matched to a gene: 4. The CDR3 runs 15 residues. CDR3 DNA: TGTGCCAGCAGTTACGGGGGGGTCACCCAAGAGACCCAGTACTTC. This translates into CASSYGGVTQETQYF.

This rearrangement joins TRBV20-1 to TRBJ2-5; possible D gene TRBD1, 5 bases. Germline loops: CDR1 DFQATT, CDR2 SNEGSKA (reference sequence). This CDR3 comprises 15 residues. V lost 3 bases to trimming and J lost 2 bases, with 16 bases between them. The CDR3 region is CSASPQGSWQETQYF. The CDR3, as DNA: TGCAGTGCTAGTCCCCAGGGATCTTGGCAAGAGACCCAGTACTTC.

The chain is built from TRBV29-1 and TRBJ2-1; 9 bases align to TRBD1. CDR3 size: 15 residues. The V gene end was trimmed by 7 bases and the J gene end by 3 bases; junction bases not matched to a gene: 10. Germline V gene data show CDR1 as SQVTM and CDR2 as ANQGSEA. CDR3 sequence (DNA): TGCAGCGCCACGACAGGGGGTGCTATCTACAATGAGCAGTTCTTC. It is translated as CSATTGGAIYNEQFF.

There are many counts of this clonotype. The rearrangement links TRBV29-1 to TRBJ2-5; no definite D call. Germline CDR1 reads SQVTM; CDR2 reads ANQGSEA. The CDR3 extends over 13 amino acids. The V gene lost 2 bases and the J gene lost 4 bases, with 11 bases spanning the gap. The CDR3 nucleotides read TGCAGCGTTGAAACCACAGTTGGAGAGACCCAGTACTTC. Translation: CSVETTVGETQYF.

The chain has TRBV27 and TRBJ2-5, with 12 bases that match TRBD1. Near its end, the DNA agrees better with TRBJ2-7, so the J call may be wrong. Germline values: CDR1 MNHEY, CDR2 SMNVEV (reference sequence). The CDR3 consists of 15 residues. CDR3 residues: CASSYTGTGGTEQYF. The CDR3 DNA sequence: TGTGCCAGCAGTTACACCGGGACAGGGGGCACCGAGCAGTACTTC.

The chain links TRBV6-2 or TRBV6-3 to TRBJ2-3, with 7 nucleotides matching TRBD2. Germline trimming cut 6 bases from V and 2 bases from J; bases unmatched to any gene: 8. The CDR3 spans 15 residues. Germline values: CDR1 MNHEY, CDR2 SVGEGT. The CDR3 loop is CASRTGTTYTDTQYF. The DNA for the CDR3 is TGTGCCAGCAGGACCGGGACTACCTACACAGATACGCAGTATTTT.

This clonotype was recorded once. The rearrangement links TRBV5-1 to TRBJ2-1, with D perhaps matching TRBD1 (5 bases). CDR3 length: 16 amino acids. V lost 0 bases, J lost 4 bases, and 14 bases lay in between. Germline lookup yields CDR1 SGHRS and CDR2 YFSETQ. This chain's CDR3 is CASSLGARVAYNEQFF. The CDR3 coding sequence is TGCGCCAGCAGCTTGGGAGCCAGGGTGGCGTACAATGAGCAGTTCTTC.

This chain uses TRBV4-1 with TRBJ2-3; D unclear. V lost 4 bases, J lost 2 bases, and 16 bases lay in between. The CDR3 is 16 amino acids. Germline V gives CDR1 MGHRA, CDR2 YSYEKL. The CDR3 nucleotides read TGCGCCAGCAGCCCCCTTGACAACTTCTTCACAGATACGCAGTATTTT. It encodes CASSPLDNFFTDTQYF.

This rearrangement joins TRBV9 to TRBJ2-1; D possibly corresponds to TRBD2 (6 bases). Germline V gene lookup returns CDR1 SGDLS and CDR2 YYNGEE. Trimming left V 3 bases short and J 2 bases short, with 12 bases between. The length of the CDR3 is 15 residues. CDR3 sequence reads: CASSATGVTYNEQFF. CDR3 bases: TGTGCCAGCAGCGCCACGGGGGTTACCTACAATGAGCAGTTCTTC. The full variable domain, with the rest looked up from reference TRBV9 and TRBJ2-1, is DSGVTQTPKHLITATGQRVTLRCSPRSGDLSVYWYQQSLDQGLQFLIQYYNGEERAKGNILERFSAQQFPDLHSELNLSSLELGDSALYFCASSATGVTYNEQFFGPGTRLTVL.

This chain joins TRBV6-2 or TRBV6-3 and TRBJ2-5; tentatively, D is TRBD1 (5 bases). The CDR3 extends over 14 amino acids. V shed 1 base and J shed 1 base, with 7 bases lying between them. Germline assignment: CDR1 MNHEY and CDR2 SVGEGT. The CDR3 nucleotides read TGTGCCAGCAGTTACTTGGACATCCAAGAGACCCAGTACTTC. This codes for CASSYLDIQETQYF.